This T cell receptor beta chain stems from a study of relationships among human T cell subsets. The Th1 cells were the flow-through after CD25, CD56 and CD294 bead selections. Germline lookup yields CDR1 SEHNR and CDR2 FQNEAQ (reference sequence). The CDR3 consists of 16 residues. The ends were cut back, 0 bases at V and 2 bases at J, with 12 bases in the middle. The T cell receptor alpha and beta CDR3 regions were amplified from mRNA by semiquantitative ARM-PCR. In ARM-PCR, communal superprimers followed tagged nested gene-specific primers for exponential amplification. A single record per CDR3 protein comes from TCRdb applying MiXCR to the multiplex PCR reads. The sample includes 10,000 to 15,000 distinct CDR3 sequences, around two thirds of them seen just once. This clonotype was found a few times.

This chain uses TRBV7-9 with TRBJ2-3; possible D gene TRBD2, 6 bases. Sequencing used CD4+ Th1 cells sorted from blood. The origin of this receptor is a man aged 40-55 years in good health. The CDR3 protein is CASSLAEGRSTDTQYF. CDR3 nucleotide sequence: TGTGCCAGCAGCTTAGCGGAGGGCAGGTCCACAGATACGCAGTATTTT.